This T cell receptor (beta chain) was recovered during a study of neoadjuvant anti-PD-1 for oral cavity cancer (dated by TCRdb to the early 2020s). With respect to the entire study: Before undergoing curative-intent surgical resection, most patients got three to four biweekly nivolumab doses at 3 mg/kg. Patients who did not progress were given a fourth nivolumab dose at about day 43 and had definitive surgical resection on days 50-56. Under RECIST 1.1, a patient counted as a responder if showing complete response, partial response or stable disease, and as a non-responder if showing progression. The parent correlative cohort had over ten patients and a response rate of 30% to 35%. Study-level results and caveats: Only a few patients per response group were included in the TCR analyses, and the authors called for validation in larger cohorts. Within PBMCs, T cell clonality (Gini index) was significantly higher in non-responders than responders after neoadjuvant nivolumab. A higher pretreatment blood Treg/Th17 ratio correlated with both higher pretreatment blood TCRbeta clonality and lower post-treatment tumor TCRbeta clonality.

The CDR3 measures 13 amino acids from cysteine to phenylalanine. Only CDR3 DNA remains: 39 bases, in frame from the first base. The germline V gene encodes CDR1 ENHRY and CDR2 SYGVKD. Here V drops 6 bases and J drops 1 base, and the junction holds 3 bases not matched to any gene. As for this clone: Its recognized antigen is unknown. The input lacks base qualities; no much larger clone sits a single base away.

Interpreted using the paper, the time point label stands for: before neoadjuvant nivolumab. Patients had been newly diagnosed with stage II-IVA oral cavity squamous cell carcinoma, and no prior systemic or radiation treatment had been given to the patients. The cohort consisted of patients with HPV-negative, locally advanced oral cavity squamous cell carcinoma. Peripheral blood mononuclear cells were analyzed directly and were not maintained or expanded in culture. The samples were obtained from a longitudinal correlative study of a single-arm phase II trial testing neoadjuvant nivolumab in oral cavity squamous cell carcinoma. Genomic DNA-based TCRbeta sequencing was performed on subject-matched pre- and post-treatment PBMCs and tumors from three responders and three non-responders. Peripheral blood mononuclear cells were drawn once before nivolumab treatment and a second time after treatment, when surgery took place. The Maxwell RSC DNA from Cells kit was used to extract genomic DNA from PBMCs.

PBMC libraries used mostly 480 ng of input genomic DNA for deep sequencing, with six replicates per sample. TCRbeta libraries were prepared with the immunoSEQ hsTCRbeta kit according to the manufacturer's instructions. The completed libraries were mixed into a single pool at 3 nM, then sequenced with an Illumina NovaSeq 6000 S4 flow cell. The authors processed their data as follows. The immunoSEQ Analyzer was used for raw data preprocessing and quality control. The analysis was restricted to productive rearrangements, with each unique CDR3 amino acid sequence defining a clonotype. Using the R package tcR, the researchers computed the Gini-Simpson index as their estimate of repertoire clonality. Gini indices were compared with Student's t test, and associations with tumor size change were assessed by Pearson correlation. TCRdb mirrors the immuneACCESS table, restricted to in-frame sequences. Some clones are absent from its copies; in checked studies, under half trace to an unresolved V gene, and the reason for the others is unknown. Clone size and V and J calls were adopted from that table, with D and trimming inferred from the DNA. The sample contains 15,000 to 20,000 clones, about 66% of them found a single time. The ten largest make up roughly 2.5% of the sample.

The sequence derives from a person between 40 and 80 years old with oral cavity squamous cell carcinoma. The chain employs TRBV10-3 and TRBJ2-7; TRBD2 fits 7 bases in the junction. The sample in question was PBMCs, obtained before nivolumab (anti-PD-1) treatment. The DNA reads TGTGCCATCAGCCGGGGGGTGTCCTACGAGCAGTACTTC. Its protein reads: CAISRGVSYEQYF.